This TCR beta chain comes out of a study of T-cell memory formation after mild COVID-19. Study-level information: The study found TCR clusters largely donor specific.

TCRdb reprocessed the 5' RACE reads with MiXCR, giving one entry per CDR3 protein. The table includes over 150,000 distinct CDR3 sequences, roughly a fifth detected once. Whole-study results and caveats: SARS-CoV-2 specificity was not confirmed for second-wave clones peaking on day 37. Clones contracting across day 15 to 85 had a balanced CD4/CD8 profile; later expanding clones leaned CD4+.

Germline V gives CDR1 SGDLS, CDR2 YYNGEE. Trimming cost V 2 bases and J 4 bases, with 18 bases left between them. This CDR3 comprises 16 residues. About this clonotype itself: The antigen is unknown.

The receptor comes from an adult woman who had mild COVID-19 (a few samples of this study predate the infection). Cell type and time point are not known. The rearrangement joins TRBV9 to TRBJ1-1, with a possible D match to TRBD1 (5 bases). Sequencing input: PBMCs or a T cell subset sorted from them (not recorded which). This CDR3 reads CASSVDRGGRGTEAFF. In nucleotides, the CDR3 is TGTGCCAGCAGCGTCGATCGCGGGGGTCGAGGCACTGAAGCTTTCTTT. The entire variable domain, with the rest obtained from reference TRBV9 and TRBJ1-1, is as follows: DSGVTQTPKHLITATGQRVTLRCSPRSGDLSVYWYQQSLDQGLQFLIQYYNGEERAKGNILERFSAQQFPDLHSELNLSSLELGDSALYFCASSVDRGGRGTEAFFGQGTRLTVV.